This paragraph reports one T cell receptor (beta chain). The sample originates from a study of cytomegalovirus exposure and HLA in healthy donors. Germline-derived CDR1 and CDR2 are MNHEY and SMNVEV (reference sequence). V dropped 5 bases and J dropped 6; count of bases not matched to a gene: 16. The length of the CDR3 is 17 residues. Primers: 60 Vbeta forward and 13 Jbeta reverse. Study processing details: Per a later analysis, the number of unique TCR beta chains was about 80 million, of which around 9.9 million were shared. Sequencing used immunoSEQ multiplex PCR; TCRdb keeps in-frame clones, though not all of them. That table is the source of V, J and clone size, and D and trimming were worked out from the DNA. The table has 150,000 to 200,000 clones, 75% to 85% seen once.

This clonotype originated in a man over 45 in good health and CMV-seropositive. The specimen sequenced was PBMCs. This chain links TRBV27 with TRBJ1-5; 7 positions agree with TRBD1. The CDR3 reads CASSADHRDSLFQPQHF. CDR3 in DNA: TGTGCCAGCAGTGCGGACCACCGGGACAGCCTATTTCAGCCCCAGCATTTT.